The clone carrying this TCR beta chain was recorded only once. The sample originates from a study of blood T cell repertoires in COVID-19. In the study overall: Whether acute or convalescent, the COVID-19 samples came from the United States, Italy and Spain. In each case, the material was cDNA or gDNA derived from T cells, B-cell-depleted T cells, or PBMCs.

In the original workflow: Amplification of reference gene primers was used by the study to estimate nucleated cell counts. Sequencing used immunoSEQ multiplex PCR; TCRdb keeps in-frame clones, though not all of them. The V and J calls and clone size are taken from that table; D and trimming were inferred from the DNA. Among 35,000 to 45,000 clones, over 75% were seen once, and the ten largest hold around an eighth. What was sequenced was peripheral blood. This TCR was recovered from a human donor in a cohort sampled during active COVID-19.

DNA for the CDR3: TGTGCCAGCACCAAGGGACTAGCGGGAGCTGGCGAGCAGTACTTC. This translates into CASTKGLAGAGEQYF. The chain recombines TRBV28 with TRBJ2-7; 14 nucleotides match TRBD2. The CDR3 consists of 15 residues. Germline CDR1 reads MDHEN; CDR2 reads SYDVKM. The trim removed 7 bases at V and 6 bases at J, leaving 8 bases unmatched.